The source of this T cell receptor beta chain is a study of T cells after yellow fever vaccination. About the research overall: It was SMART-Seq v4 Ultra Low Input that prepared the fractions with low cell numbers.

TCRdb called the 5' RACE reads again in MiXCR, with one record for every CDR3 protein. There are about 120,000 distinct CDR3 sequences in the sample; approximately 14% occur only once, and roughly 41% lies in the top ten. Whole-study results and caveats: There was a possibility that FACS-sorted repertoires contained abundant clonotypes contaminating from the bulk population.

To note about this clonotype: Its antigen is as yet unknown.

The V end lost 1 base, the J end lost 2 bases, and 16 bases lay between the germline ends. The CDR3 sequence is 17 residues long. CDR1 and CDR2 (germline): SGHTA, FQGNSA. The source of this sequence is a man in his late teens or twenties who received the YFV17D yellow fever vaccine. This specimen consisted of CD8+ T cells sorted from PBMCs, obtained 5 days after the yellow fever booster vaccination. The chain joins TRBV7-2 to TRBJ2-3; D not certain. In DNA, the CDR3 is TGTGCCAGCAGCTTAGTATACTTACCTCTTTCCACAGATACGCAGTATTTT. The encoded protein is CASSLVYLPLSTDTQYF. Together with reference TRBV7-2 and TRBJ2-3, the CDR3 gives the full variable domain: GAGVSQSPSNKVTEKGKDVELRCDPISGHTALYWYRQSLGQGLEFLIYFQGNSAPDKSGLPSDRFSAERTGGSVSTLTIQRTQQEDSAVYLCASSLVYLPLSTDTQYFGPGTRLTVL.